Following are 18 T cell receptor beta chains from one sample sequenced in a study of blood T cell repertoires in COVID-19. Assay used: immunoSEQ multiplex PCR; TCRdb lists only in-frame clones, some missing. The sample includes about 260,000 clones, around 87% of them seen just once. What was sequenced was peripheral blood. The receptors stem from a woman aged 60-75 years with COVID-19, enrolled during active disease.

The chain links TRBV3-1 (or the pseudogene TRBV3-2) to TRBJ1-2; TRBD1 might be the D (5 bases). Germline values: CDR1 LGHDT, CDR2 YNNKEL (reference sequence). Trimming cost V 3 bases and J 5 bases, with 10 bases left between them. This CDR3 comprises 13 residues. The CDR3 loop reads CASSHGGWYGYTF. As DNA, the CDR3 is TGTGCCAGCAGCCACGGGGGATGGTATGGCTACACCTTC.

The gene calls are TRBV6-1 and TRBJ2-7; 8 bases map to TRBD2. The germline CDR1 and CDR2 sequences are MNHNS and SASEGT. V gave up 4 bases and J gave up 2 bases; unmatched junction bases: 10. This CDR3 spans 16 amino acids. CDR3 nucleotides: TGTGCCAGCAGTGCCAGCGGGGGCGGGATTCCCTACGAGCAGTACTTC. Protein: CASSASGGGIPYEQYF.

This chain uses TRBV4-1 with TRBJ1-6, with TRBD1 matching over 9 bases. CDR3 length: 16 residues. CDR1 is MGHRA and CDR2 is YSYEKL in the germline V gene. Trimming cost V 2 bases and J 9 bases; bases outside gene matches: 8. The CDR3: CASSQQPDRGLSPLHF. In DNA form, the CDR3 reads TGCGCCAGCAGCCAACAACCGGACAGGGGACTTTCACCCCTCCACTTT.

The chain uses TRBV7-9 and TRBJ2-7; D gene uncertain. The CDR3 contains 12 residues. The V gene's germline CDR1 is SEHNR and CDR2 FQNEAQ (reference sequence). Trimming shortened V by 5 bases and J by 2 bases, and 7 bases separated the two germline ends. The CDR3: CASSPRAYEQYF. The CDR3 DNA sequence: TGTGCCAGCAGCCCTCGGGCCTACGAGCAGTACTTC.

This clone was seen a handful of times. The CDR3 sequence is CASSLAFRTAVFQETQYF. The CDR3, as DNA: TGTGCCAGCAGCTTAGCGTTCAGGACAGCCGTTTTCCAAGAGACCCAGTACTTC. The V gene is TRBV7-8, the J gene TRBJ2-5, with TRBD1 as a possible D gene (6 bases). CDR3 size: 18 residues. Germline V lookup: CDR1 SGHVS, CDR2 FQNEAQ. V was cut by 0 bases and J by 1 base, with 18 bases left in between.

The chain uses TRBV27 and TRBJ1-5, with TRBD1 matching 10 bases. Trimming removed 8 bases from V and 4 bases from J; junction bases left unmatched: 8. The CDR3 consists of 15 residues. Germline V lookup: CDR1 MNHEY, CDR2 SMNVEV (reference sequence). The DNA for the CDR3 is TGTGCCAGCTCGCCGGGACAGGGGACGAATCAGCCCCAGCATTTT. The encoded protein is CASSPGQGTNQPQHF.

This clone was observed a few times. The chain carries TRBV18 and TRBJ2-7, with D hard to call. This CDR3 region has 12 residues. V was clipped by 3 bases and J by 4 bases, with 7 bases between them. Looked up from germline, CDR1 is KGHSH and CDR2 is LQKENI. DNA of the CDR3: TGTGCCAGCTCACCTACATCTTACGAGCAGTACTTC. Translated: CASSPTSYEQYF.

The gene calls are TRBV4-2 and TRBJ2-1; perhaps TRBD1 as D (6 bases). This CDR3 spans 19 amino acids. The V gene's germline CDR1 is LGHNA and CDR2 YNFKEQ. The V gene lost 1 base and the J gene lost 4 bases, with 23 bases spanning the gap. CDR3 DNA sequence: TGTGCCAGCAGCCAAGCTCCGCAGGGGCGAAGTACGTTTTACAATGAGCAGTTCTTC. It is translated as CASSQAPQGRSTFYNEQFF.

This chain joins TRBV29-1 and TRBJ2-7; D unclear. The germline V gene encodes CDR1 SQVTM and CDR2 ANQGSEA. The CDR3 length is 13 residues. With 4 bases removed from V and 5 bases from J, the gap between germline ends came to 15 bases. The CDR3 region is CSVGGFGVDEQYF. CDR3 DNA sequence: TGCAGCGTTGGTGGGTTCGGAGTTGACGAGCAGTACTTC.

V and J are TRBV7-2 and TRBJ2-7, with D tentatively TRBD2 (6 bases). The CDR3 is 14 residues long. V was clipped by 5 bases and J by 3 bases, with 14 bases between them. CDR1 is SGHTA, CDR2 FQGNSA, per germline. CDR3: CASSQTGLNYEQYF. CDR3 DNA sequence: TGTGCCAGCAGCCAAACGGGACTCAACTACGAGCAGTACTTC.

The chain recombines TRBV9 with TRBJ2-2, with 9 positions matching TRBD2. Germline V gene sequence: CDR1 SGDLS, CDR2 YYNGEE. Trimming removed 5 bases from V and 0 bases from J; junction bases left unmatched: 5. This CDR3 is built from 16 residues. The CDR3 DNA sequence: TGTGCCAGCAGACCCACTAGCGGGCCGAACACCGGGGAGCTGTTTTTT. Protein product: CASRPTSGPNTGELFF. Looking up the rest from reference TRBV9 and TRBJ2-2 gives the full variable domain: DSGVTQTPKHLITATGQRVTLRCSPRSGDLSVYWYQQSLDQGLQFLIQYYNGEERAKGNILERFSAQQFPDLHSELNLSSLELGDSALYFCASRPTSGPNTGELFFGEGSRLTVL.

The rearrangement uses TRBV5-6 and TRBJ2-5; D may be TRBD2 (7 bases). V lost 4 bases, J lost 4 bases, and 20 bases lay in between. The germline gives CDR1 SGHDT, CDR2 YYEEEE. The CDR3 totals 16 residues. Written as DNA, the CDR3 is TGTGCCAGCAGCGCCCCGCTGACTAGCAGGGGAGAGACCCAGTACTTC. It specifies CASSAPLTSRGETQYF.

This clone was detected a few times. The chain combines TRBV6-5 with TRBJ2-7, with 8 nucleotides matching TRBD1. The CDR3 is 15 residues long. Trimming cost V 6 bases and J 6 bases; bases outside gene matches: 13. Germline V gene sequence: CDR1 MNHEY, CDR2 SVGAGI. The CDR3 bases are TGTGCCAGCAGGGGTTCAGGGGGCGAGGTTGGCGAGCAGTACTTC. Protein: CASRGSGGEVGEQYF.

The V gene is TRBV10-3, the J gene TRBJ2-5; the match to TRBD1 covers 11 bases. The CDR3 is made up of 15 amino acids. V dropped 6 bases and J dropped 4; count of bases not matched to a gene: 7. CDR1 and CDR2 (germline): ENHRY, SYGVKD. The CDR3 spells CAIRAGTGGRETQYF. CDR3 coding DNA: TGTGCCATCAGGGCCGGGACAGGGGGAAGAGAGACCCAGTACTTC.

The CDR3 coding sequence is TGTGCCAGCTGGGGACAGGCTCGGGGAACTGAAGCTTTCTTT. Amino acid sequence: CASWGQARGTEAFF. The chain joins TRBV28 to TRBJ1-1; the match to TRBD1 covers 8 bases. Germline CDR1 and CDR2: MDHEN and SYDVKM. The CDR3 spans 14 residues. V dropped 8 bases and J dropped 5; count of bases not matched to a gene: 10.

The chain joins TRBV21-1 to TRBJ1-5; whether TRBD1, the table's D call, matches the DNA was not checked. TRBV21-1 is classified as a pseudogene. This CDR3 contains 17 residues. The CDR3 here is CARSDGDRGGGNQPQHF. The CDR3 DNA sequence: TGTGCCCGCAGCGATGGGGACAGGGGAGGAGGCAATCAGCCCCAGCATTTT.

J is TRBJ1-1 and V is TRBV27; the D gene is possibly TRBD1 (5 bases). Germline CDR1 and CDR2: MNHEY and SMNVEV (reference sequence). This CDR3 region has 14 residues. Deletions cut 2 bases from V and 4 bases from J, with 11 bases between. CDR3 sequence (DNA): TGTGCCAGCAGTTTACAGGGAAGGAGCACTGAAGCTTTCTTT. Translated: CASSLQGRSTEAFF.

The rearrangement uses TRBV5-1 and TRBJ2-1; perhaps TRBD2 as D (6 bases). CDR3 length: 16 amino acids. The germline V gene encodes CDR1 SGHRS and CDR2 YFSETQ. The V end lost 3 bases, the J end lost 0 bases, and 13 bases lay between the germline ends. CDR3 in DNA: TGCGCCAGCAGCTGGGGAGCGGGCCTCTCCTACAATGAGCAGTTCTTC. This gives the protein CASSWGAGLSYNEQFF.